The subject of this entry is one T cell receptor beta chain. Its antigen remains unidentified. This entry comes from a study of vaccination effects on CD4 cells after COVID-19. Overall study findings and caveats: Few convalescent patients, and no early post-infection timepoints, were available to the study.

CDR3 length: 14 residues. In germline, CDR1 is SNHLY, CDR2 FYNNEI. V gave up 6 bases and J gave up 4 bases; unmatched junction bases: 2. Using immunoSEQ multiplex PCR, the repertoire was profiled, and TCRdb retains in-frame clones only, with some absent. The table has about 41,000 clones, 70% to 85% seen once; the top ten hold around 2.8%. Viral peptide pool expansion of antigen-specific CD4+ T cells preceded sequencing in the ViraFEST assay. Following a roughly 9-day culture, CD4+ T cells were purified. Previously uninfected by SARS-CoV-2, the vaccine recipients also showed negative nucleocapsid antibodies.

The specimen was CD4+ T cells from PBMCs cultured with HCoV-NL63 spike peptides, collected before COVID-19 vaccination. This receptor was identified in a human donor who received a COVID-19 vaccine. J is TRBJ2-2 and V is TRBV2; 10 bases line up with TRBD2. The DNA for the CDR3 is TGTGCCAGCAGACCTAGCGGGGGCACCGGGGAGCTGTTTTTT. Amino acids: CASRPSGGTGELFF.